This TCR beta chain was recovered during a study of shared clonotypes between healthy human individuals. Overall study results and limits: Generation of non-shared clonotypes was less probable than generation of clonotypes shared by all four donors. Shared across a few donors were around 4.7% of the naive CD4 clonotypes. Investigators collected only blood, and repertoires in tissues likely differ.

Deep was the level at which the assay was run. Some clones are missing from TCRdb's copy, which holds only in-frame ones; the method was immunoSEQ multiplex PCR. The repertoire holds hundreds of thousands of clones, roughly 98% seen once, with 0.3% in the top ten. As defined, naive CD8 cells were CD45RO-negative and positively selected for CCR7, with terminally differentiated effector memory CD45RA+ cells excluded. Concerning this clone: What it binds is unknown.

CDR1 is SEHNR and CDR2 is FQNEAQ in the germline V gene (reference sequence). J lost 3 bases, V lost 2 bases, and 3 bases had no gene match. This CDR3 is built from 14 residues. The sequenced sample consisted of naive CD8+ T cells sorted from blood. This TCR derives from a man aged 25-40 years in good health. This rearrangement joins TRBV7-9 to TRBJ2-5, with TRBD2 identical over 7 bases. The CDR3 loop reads CASSLRGGKETQYF. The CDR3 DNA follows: TGTGCCAGCAGCTTACGCGGGGGTAAAGAGACCCAGTACTTC.